The 8 T cell receptor beta chains in this list originate from one sample, sequenced in a study of blood T cell repertoires in COVID-19. Profiled with immunoSEQ multiplex PCR; TCRdb holds only in-frame clones, not every one. This table holds 200,000 to 300,000 clones, about 86% found once. Sequencing used peripheral blood. These receptors came from a woman aged 25 to 45 who had recovered from COVID-19.

The rearrangement uses TRBV7-3 and TRBJ2-2, with 7 nucleotides matching TRBD1. The germline CDR1 and CDR2 sequences are SGHTA and FQGTGA. The CDR3 totals 13 residues. V was pared by 4 bases and J by 5 bases, with 1 base of the junction left unmatched. This chain's CDR3 is CASSWGQTGELFF. Here the CDR3 DNA reads TGTGCCAGCAGCTGGGGACAGACCGGGGAGCTGTTTTTT.

This chain joins TRBV30 and TRBJ1-3, with a weak D call TRBD1 (5 bases). The CDR3 extends over 13 amino acids. The germline CDR1 and CDR2 sequences are GTSNPN and SVGIG (reference sequence). The ends were cut back, 2 bases at V and 3 bases at J, with 8 bases in the middle. The CDR3 DNA follows: TGTGCCTGGAGTACGGGGGGTGGAAACACCATATATTTT. Translated: CAWSTGGGNTIYF.

On this clone itself: This sample includes further DNA sequences coding for the same CDR3. The rearrangement links TRBV4-2 to TRBJ2-7, with D uncertain. The germline V gene has CDR1 LGHNA and CDR2 YNFKEQ. Trimming removed 1 base from V and 1 base from J, with 8 bases in between. This CDR3 spans 14 amino acids. The CDR3 spells CASSQAAQSYEQYF. DNA of the CDR3: TGTGCCAGCAGCCAAGCAGCGCAATCCTACGAGCAGTACTTC.

The chain links TRBV4-3 to TRBJ2-7; 8 positions agree with TRBD2. Germline V gene lookup returns CDR1 LGHNA and CDR2 YSLEER. V gave up 0 bases and J gave up 4 bases; unmatched junction bases: 5. The CDR3 is 15 residues long. As DNA, the CDR3 is TGCGCCAGCAGCCAAGAGTCTAGCGGGTTGTACGAGCAGTACTTC. Protein sequence: CASSQESSGLYEQYF.

J is TRBJ2-7 and V is TRBV30; 14 bases align to TRBD2. CDR1 and CDR2 from the germline V gene are GTSNPN and SVGIG (reference sequence). This CDR3 region has 19 residues. V shed 0 bases, J shed 0 bases, and the junction held 10 bases outside the gene matches. The CDR3, as DNA: TGTGCCTGGAGTGTACGCGGACTAGCGGGGGGTCCGTCCTCCTACGAGCAGTACTTC. Translation: CAWSVRGLAGGPSSYEQYF.

This clone has more than one count but fewer than ten. V is TRBV5-6 and J is TRBJ2-5, with D maybe TRBD2 (6 bases). This CDR3 is built from 12 residues. V shed 6 bases and J shed 3 bases, with 9 bases lying between them. In germline, CDR1 is SGHDT, CDR2 YYEEEE. CDR3 DNA: TGTGCCAGCAAGGCTAGCGAAGAGACCCAGTACTTC. It encodes CASKASEETQYF.

V usage is TRBV9 and J usage is TRBJ2-5, with 10 bases aligning to TRBD2. CDR3 length: 16 amino acids. Germline CDR1 and CDR2: SGDLS and YYNGEE. The V and J ends lost 7 bases and 2 bases, in that order; junction bases with no gene match: 11. The CDR3 here is CASSPGPLAGQETQYF. The CDR3 bases are TGTGCCAGCTCTCCCGGCCCACTAGCGGGGCAAGAGACCCAGTACTTC.

The rearrangement joins TRBV7-2 to TRBJ1-6; the match to TRBD1 covers 7 bases. V shed 5 bases, J shed 13 bases, and the junction held 5 bases outside the gene matches. From germline, CDR1 is SGHTA and CDR2 FQGNSA. The CDR3 extends over 12 amino acids. CDR3 sequence reads: CASSVLTGPLHF. The DNA for the CDR3 is TGTGCCAGCAGCGTACTGACAGGGCCCCTCCACTTT.